This T cell receptor beta chain was profiled in a study of CD8 T cells in ankylosing spondylitis (dated by TCRdb to about 2017). With regard to the full study: To find TCR variants linked to disease, the study profiled T cell receptor beta repertoires in ankylosing spondylitis patients and healthy donors. In total, the full study cohort was made up of some 110 healthy donors and about two dozen ankylosing spondylitis patients. Peripheral blood was sampled, and synovial fluid was additionally collected from ankylosing spondylitis patients. General findings and caveats noted by the study authors: Blood from ankylosing spondylitis patients appeared to be characterized by a TCR beta motif made up of fewer than ten highly homologous amino acid variants. The disease-linked clones had a CD8+ phenotype and were found at relatively low frequencies in peripheral blood. The disease-linked clones were reported as significantly enriched in matched synovial fluid samples from ankylosing spondylitis patients. Some motif variants had previously been reported in the synovial fluid and blood of reactive arthritis patients, which suggests shared mechanisms of disease initiation.

With regard to this clonotype: Its antigen target is currently unknown. No per-base quality is available; no much larger clone lies one base away.

Sequencing was performed on an Illumina HiSeq 2500. TCR beta libraries were prepared by quantitative 5'-RACE with molecular barcodes. Per the source publication's procedure: A new computational method based on a probabilistic model of VDJ rearrangement was used to identify disease-linked TCR variants. TCRdb reran the public reads through fastp at Q25 and MiXCR, keeping productive beta chains. Under each unique CDR3 protein, matching rows form one entry showing the most common genes and DNA. These V and J calls derive from TCRdb rather than the authors' analysis. Here the sample has hundreds of thousands of distinct CDR3 sequences; 25% to 30% occur a single time. The ten largest clones represent roughly 0.9% of the sample. Sequencing was performed on blood, either unsorted or a sorted T cell fraction (not recorded which). The sequence was collected from a male donor with ankylosing spondylitis.

In nucleotide form, the sequence is TGTGCCAGCAGCCAAGATACGACTGCTTACGAGCAGTACTTC. Its translation reads: CASSQDTTAYEQYF. The chain was built from TRBV3-1 and TRBJ2-7, with no D gene named confidently. Based on the germline V gene (reference sequence), the CDR1 and CDR2 sequences are LGHDT and YNNKEL. The junction shows trimming of 0 bases on V and 4 bases on J, plus 10 bases between the germline ends. CDR3 length: 14 amino acids, cysteine to phenylalanine. Just CDR3 DNA is preserved here, 42 bases in frame from base 1.